In this sample, the clone carrying this T cell receptor beta chain turned up once. No antigen is known for it. This record belongs to a study of T cell responses to AZD1222 COVID-19 vaccine. Study-wide results and caveats: Baseline seropositives among AZD1222 recipients totaled only five to seven. Receipt of two AZD1222 doses was followed by a rise in Spike-specific TCR breadth and depth.

Clones were read by immunoSEQ multiplex PCR, and TCRdb kept only the in-frame ones, dropping some. This table holds 150,000 or so clones, about 88% found once. This CDR3 comprises 14 residues. The V gene end was trimmed by 2 bases and the J gene end by 6 bases; junction bases not matched to a gene: 6. The germline CDR1 and CDR2 sequences are LNHDA and SQIVND (reference sequence). The sample consisted of peripheral blood, taken on day 0 of AZD1222 vaccination. The sequence was obtained from an adult in good health. The chain couples TRBV19 to TRBJ1-2, with 7 bases fitting TRBD1. The CDR3 sequence: CASSIRQGGNGYTF. CDR3 DNA: TGTGCCAGTAGTATACGACAGGGAGGGAATGGCTACACCTTC. The full variable domain, with the rest looked up from reference TRBV19 and TRBJ1-2, is DGGITQSPKYLFRKEGQNVTLSCEQNLNHDAMYWYRQDPGQGLRLIYYSQIVNDFQKGDIAEGYSVSREKKESFPLTVTSAQKNPTAFYLCASSIRQGGNGYTFGSGTRLTVV.